The T cell receptor (beta chain) under discussion was sequenced for a study of shared clonotypes between healthy human individuals. Germline-derived CDR1 and CDR2 are SGHDN and FVKESK. This CDR3 contains 18 residues. The J segment lost 4 bases and the V segment lost 2 bases, leaving 16 bases of the junction unmatched. Donors were healthy HIV-negative adults without recent acute infections or vaccinations. Subsets obtained from CD4+ cells comprised CD45RA+ naive and CD45RA-negative memory cells. Clones were sequenced by immunoSEQ multiplex PCR, and TCRdb holds only the in-frame ones, with some missing. The data show millions of clones, approximately 93% seen once.

The sequence came from a young man in good health. Some clones in this sample may be carry-over from other donors' samples. The J gene is TRBJ1-2, the V gene TRBV14, with 7 bases lining up with TRBD1. Material: naive CD4+ T cells from PBMCs. The subset was: CD45RA+ positively selected. The CDR3 spells CASSQTGTGDKGLYGYTF. DNA of the CDR3: TGTGCCAGCAGCCAAACCGGTACAGGGGACAAGGGCCTCTATGGCTACACCTTC.